This TCR beta chain was sequenced for a study of regulatory T cells in long-lasting Graves disease. Study-wide results and caveats: Patients whose Graves' disease persisted exhibited lower TCR diversity than those newly diagnosed.

This CDR3 is 13 amino acids long. Trimming left V 5 bases short and J 4 bases short, with 11 bases between. Germline CDR1 and CDR2: MDHEN and SYDVKM. Relying on iRepertoire HTBI primers and Arm-PCR of CDR3 regions, the team built TCR beta libraries. TCRdb re-called the multiplex PCR reads with MiXCR, one entry per CDR3 protein. Here the sample spans around 400,000 distinct CDR3 sequences, about 25% being singletons. This clonotype was observed many times. The antigen is not known. Time point denoted: persistent/refractory GD, antithyroid drugs over 5 years with positive TRAb. The TCR library was prepared using RNA isolated from PBMCs. Patients of an endocrinology department in Xi'an, China, were included. The authors drew 9 to 10 milliliters of peripheral blood into EDTA tubes.

The gene calls are TRBV28 and TRBJ1-1; TRBD1 is a possible D gene (5 bases). The origin of this receptor is a female donor with Graves disease. The specimen was peripheral blood mononuclear cells (PBMCs), collected when the disease was refractory, from a patient treated with antithyroid drugs. The DNA of the CDR3 is TGTGCCAGCAGTCTCCTGGGGGTCACTGAAGCTTTCTTT. This encodes CASSLLGVTEAFF.